This TCR beta chain was identified in a study of cytotoxic CD8 clonotypes in ibrutinib-treated CLL. Study in general: Results showed approximately 25 partial and 2 complete responses; following median around 68 months, around 14 remained remitted, roughly 12 advanced.

Overall study results and limits: Clonality showed a rise at ibrutinib response that reversed toward baseline at progression.

The length of the CDR3 is 19 residues. Looked up from germline, CDR1 is MGHRA and CDR2 is YSYEKL. The V end was cut by 0 bases, the J end by 3 bases, with 20 bases between. In its sample, this clone was seen once. Antigen unknown. TCRdb's copy holds only in-frame clones and misses some; the assay was immunoSEQ multiplex PCR. The sample contains some 26,000 clones, 65% to 90% of which appear only once. This TCR came from a human donor with chronic lymphocytic leukemia. The chain recombines TRBV4-1 with TRBJ2-2; the D gene is possibly TRBD1 (6 bases). The source material was PBMCs, sampled after 24 months of ibrutinib treatment. CDR3 loop: CASSQETKQGLFYTGELFF. Written as DNA, the CDR3 is TGCGCCAGCAGCCAAGAAACGAAACAGGGTCTTTTTTACACCGGGGAGCTGTTTTTT.